Sequencing of this T cell receptor beta chain was carried out in a study of T cells in localized non-small cell lung cancer. There are a few counts of this clone. Antigen specificity is unknown. Profiled with immunoSEQ multiplex PCR; TCRdb holds only in-frame clones, not every one. This sample has several thousand clones, with roughly 26% found just once. Study observations and caveats: Adjacent uninvolved lung had the highest clonality, suggesting focused antigen responses.

V shed 4 bases and J shed 2 bases, with 12 bases lying between them. The CDR3 runs 14 residues. Germline values: CDR1 MNHGY, CDR2 SAAAGT. This specimen was lung tumor tissue, taken before any cancer treatment. This chain connects TRBV6-8 to TRBJ2-7; D is ambiguous. The clonotype originates from a male donor older than 55 with stage I lung adenocarcinoma. This CDR3 reads CASSSTGSAYEQYF. The CDR3 bases are TGTGCCAGCAGTTCCACCGGGTCGGCCTACGAGCAGTACTTC.